This TCR beta chain was recovered during a study of beta chain features in type 1 diabetes. CD4+ naive, central memory, regulatory and stem cell-like memory cells were sorted via CD45RO/CCR7/CD25/CD127/CD95/CD27. For this clone: Its specificity is not known.

Study-wide results and limits: Within patients, naive, central memory and Treg TCRB repertoires seemed more similar than within healthy donors.

The germline V gene encodes CDR1 MNHNY and CDR2 SVGAGI (reference sequence). The length of the CDR3 is 14 residues. The junction had 4 bases not matched to a gene; V was cut back by 6 bases and J by 2 bases. Expressed TCRB transcripts were sequenced after all isolated RNA was converted to cDNA. TCRdb's table, derived via immunoSEQ multiplex PCR, lists solely in-frame clones and lacks some. The repertoire holds roughly 380,000 clones, with 15% to 20% as singletons. The specimen sequenced was naive CD4+ T cells from blood. The chain links TRBV6-6 to TRBJ2-3; 8 bases are a match to TRBD1. The clonotype comes from a woman between 18 and 29 years old in good health. The CDR3 reads CASRRTGNTDTQYF. The CDR3, as DNA: TGTGCCAGCAGGCGGACAGGGAACACAGATACGCAGTATTTT.